These T cell receptor beta chains were read from a single sample in a study of cytomegalovirus exposure and HLA in healthy donors. The repertoire was sequenced with immunoSEQ multiplex PCR; TCRdb's copy has only in-frame clones and lacks some. The repertoire table contains approximately 37,000 clones. Sequenced material: PBMCs. The receptors derive from a man aged 35 to 55 in good health and CMV-seropositive. Both conserved end residues are part of each CDR3. A D gene is named only where the DNA matches it firmly.

d_call	j_call	v_call	cdr3_nt	cdr3_aa
TRBD2	TRBJ2-5	TRBV30	TGTGCCTGGAGTGTTGCCCGACGGACTAGCGGGAGGGGAGAGACCCAGTACTTC	CAWSVARRTSGRGETQYF
TRBD2	TRBJ2-7	TRBV7-2	TGTGCCAGCAGCTTAGTGGGGACTAGCGGGAGCCACGAGCAGTACTTC	CASSLVGTSGSHEQYF
TRBD1	TRBJ2-7	TRBV7-2	TGTGCCAGCACCCTTGGGGGGGGACAGGGACCTACGGAGCAGTACTTC	CASTLGGGQGPTEQYF
TRBD1	TRBJ2-1	TRBV7-9	TGTGCCAGCAGCTTGGGGGACAGGGGTCACAATGAGCAGTTCTTC	CASSLGDRGHNEQFF
NA	TRBJ1-1	TRBV5-1	TGCGCCAGCAGCGCCACAGGGTTGGGCACTGAAGCTTTCTTT	CASSATGLGTEAFF
NA	TRBJ1-2	TRBV4-3	TGCGCCAGCAGCCAAGATCGTCGCTATGGCTACACCTTC	CASSQDRRYGYTF
NA	TRBJ1-3	TRBV28	TGTGCCAGTGGCCAGGGCGTTGGGAACACCATATATTTT	CASGQGVGNTIYF
NA	TRBJ2-5	TRBV5-4	TGTGCCAGCAGCTTTGAGACTCCGGTTTCGGAGCAGTACTTC	CASSFETPVSEQYF
TRBD1	TRBJ2-7	TRBV30	TGTGCCTGGAGTCTTGGGACAGGGGGCTACGAGCAGTACTTC	CAWSLGTGGYEQYF
NA	TRBJ1-4	TRBV28	TGTGCCAGCAGTTCGTACATTGCTAATGAAAAACTGTTTTTT	CASSSYIANEKLFF
NA	TRBJ1-5	TRBV6-5	TGTGCCAGCAGTTACTCCGGAGAACAGCCCCAGCATTTT	CASSYSGEQPQHF
TRBD2	TRBJ2-3	TRBV5-4	TGTGCCAGCAGCTTGGACTTGAGCGGGAGCTCAGATACGCAGTATTTT	CASSLDLSGSSDTQYF
TRBD1	TRBJ2-1	TRBV4-1	TGCGCCAGCAGCCAAGAGCGGACAGGGGACGTCAATGAGCAGTTCTTC	CASSQERTGDVNEQFF
TRBD1	TRBJ2-1	TRBV2	TGTGCCAGCAGGAATCCGGGACAGGGGTTCTGGGAGGAGCAGTTCTTC	CASRNPGQGFWEEQFF
TRBD2	TRBJ2-5	TRBV27	TGTGCCAGCAGCGCCGGACTAGCGGGAGCCCAGACCCAGTACTTC	CASSAGLAGAQTQYF
NA	TRBJ2-3	TRBV6-1	TGTGCCAGCAGTGATCGCTACGGGGGCACAGATACGCAGTATTTT	CASSDRYGGTDTQYF
NA	TRBJ1-5	TRBV4-1	TGCGCCAGCAGTGGACAGAGCAATCAGCCCCAGCATTTT	CASSGQSNQPQHF
NA	TRBJ2-3	TRBV7-2	TGTGCCAGCAGCTTGGCGGTCTCAGATACGCAGTATTTT	CASSLAVSDTQYF
TRBD1	TRBJ1-1	TRBV11-1	TGTGCCAGCAGCTTGCAACAGGGGACTGAAGCTTTCTTT	CASSLQQGTEAFF
NA	TRBJ1-1	TRBV27	TGTGCCAGCAGTTTATTCGGGGTAGGTACTGAAGCTTTCTTT	CASSLFGVGTEAFF
NA	TRBJ2-1	TRBV18	TGTGCCAGCTCACCTCTTAGCGCCCAAGGGAATGAGCAGTTCTTC	CASSPLSAQGNEQFF
TRBD2	TRBJ2-7	TRBV5-1	TGCGCCAGCAGCTTGGCCATAGCGGGATATGGCAACGAGCAGTACTTC	CASSLAIAGYGNEQYF
NA	TRBJ2-5	TRBV21-1	TGTGCCAGCGGGCCCCGGATACAAGAGACCCAGTACTTC	CASGPRIQETQYF
NA	TRBJ1-5	TRBV6-5	TGTGCCAGCAGTTACTGGCAGGGGTTTCAGCCCCAGCATTTT	CASSYWQGFQPQHF
NA	TRBJ2-1	TRBV5-6	TGTGCCAGCAGCTTTGGTTGGAGCTACAATGAGCAGTTCTTC	CASSFGWSYNEQFF
NA	TRBJ2-2	TRBV7-3	TGTGCCAGCCGCGGCCAGCCGAACACCGGGGAGCTGTTTTTT	CASRGQPNTGELFF
NA	TRBJ1-1	TRBV7-2	TGTGCCATTCTTAGAAGGGAACAGGCGAACACTGAAGCTTTCTTT	CAILRREQANTEAFF
NA	TRBJ1-1	TRBV5-1	TGCGCCAGCAGCTTGAGAGGAGAGAACACTGAAGCTTTCTTT	CASSLRGENTEAFF
NA	TRBJ2-5	TRBV4-1	TGCGCCAGCAGCGAAGACAGTATACAGACCCAGTACTTC	CASSEDSIQTQYF
TRBD2	TRBJ2-5	TRBV7-2	TGTGCCAGCAGCCCCCGGACTAGCCAACAAGAGACCCAGTACTTC	CASSPRTSQQETQYF
TRBD2	TRBJ2-7	TRBV19	TGTGCCAGTAGCAAAAGGAGTACTAGCGGGACCGACGAGCAGTACTTC	CASSKRSTSGTDEQYF
NA	TRBJ2-7	TRBV11-3	TGTGCCAGCAGCTTAAGAGTAGTGAGCTCCTACGAGCAGTACTTC	CASSLRVVSSYEQYF
TRBD1	TRBJ1-1	TRBV7-9	TGTGCCAGCAGCTTCCTCTCCGGACAGGGAAATACTGAAGCTTTCTTT	CASSFLSGQGNTEAFF
NA	TRBJ2-7	TRBV6-1	TGTGCCAGCAGTGATGTAGCGGTTTACGAGCAGTACTTC	CASSDVAVYEQYF
TRBD2	TRBJ2-1	TRBV5-4	TGTGCCAGCAGCTTTAGACAGGGTGGGGGACTAGCGGGAGGGTACAATGAGCAGTTCTTC	CASSFRQGGGLAGGYNEQFF
TRBD1	TRBJ1-1	TRBV5-1	TGCGCCAGCAGTCCGGACAGGATGAACACTGAAGCTTTCTTT	CASSPDRMNTEAFF
TRBD2	TRBJ2-1	TRBV13	TGTGCCAGCAGCTTAGGGACTAGCGCGGTCGGGCAGTTCTTC	CASSLGTSAVGQFF
TRBD2	TRBJ2-1	TRBV6-6	TGTGCCAGCAGTAGGTGGACTAGCGACTACAATGAGCAGTTCTTC	CASSRWTSDYNEQFF
NA	TRBJ1-1	TRBV30	TGTGCCTGGAGTGAAAGAGGGAGGAGCACTGAAGCTTTCTTT	CAWSERGRSTEAFF
NA	TRBJ2-6	TRBV10-3	TGTGCCATCAGTGAGAAGTGGGGCGCTTCATCGGGGGCCAACGTCCTGACTTTC	CAISEKWGASSGANVLTF
NA	TRBJ2-4	TRBV7-2	TGTGCCAGCAGCTTAGCGCGGGGCATTCAGTACTTC	CASSLARGIQYF
NA	TRBJ2-5	TRBV7-9	TGTGCCAGCAGCTTAATTGGGGGCAAGACCCAGTACTTC	CASSLIGGKTQYF
TRBD1	TRBJ2-7	TRBV7-6	TGTGCCAGCAGCCCTCGATCCCCGGGACAGCGGAGCTCCTACGAGCAGTACTTC	CASSPRSPGQRSSYEQYF
TRBD2	TRBJ2-7	TRBV5-1	TGCGCCAGCAGGTGGGATCCGGGACTAGTTTACGAGCAGTACTTC	CASRWDPGLVYEQYF